Detailed here is one TCR beta chain. Its antigen is still unknown. V trimming: 10 bases; J trimming: 7 bases; junction bases outside the gene matches: 9. Germline V lookup: CDR1 ENHRY, CDR2 SYGVKD. This CDR3 region has 15 residues. Some clones are missing from TCRdb's copy, which holds only in-frame ones; the method was immunoSEQ multiplex PCR. The sample lists 30,000 to 40,000 clones, approximately 84% occurring once. The source of the sample is a study of OX40 agonist ivuxolimab in advanced cancers. The overall study: One hepatocellular carcinoma and two cutaneous melanoma patients partially responded.

Study findings and constraints: Averaging showed that CD8+ T cells had more expanded clones than CD4+ did. At 0.1 to 3.0 mg/kg and by week 6, CD4+ and CD8+ T cells in the blood had expanded clonally. Certain nonresponding patients likewise had low normalized T-cell clonal expansion.

The chain joins TRBV10-3 to TRBJ2-1; 14 nucleotides align to TRBD2. The receptor comes from an adult with an advanced solid tumor such as melanoma, head and neck, liver or kidney cancer. Sequencing used CD4+ or CD8+ T cells sorted from blood, obtained in a trial of the OX40 agonist ivuxolimab. The DNA of the CDR3 is TGTGCCACCGGGACTAGCGGGAGAGAGATGAATGAGCAGTTCTTC. Amino acid sequence: CATGTSGREMNEQFF.